This entry lists 29 T cell receptor beta chains sequenced from one sample in a study of STAT5B mutations in CD4+ large granular lymphocyte leukemia. Clones were read by immunoSEQ multiplex PCR, and TCRdb kept only the in-frame ones, dropping some. The sample includes just over 40,000 clones, 75% to 85% of them seen just once. Sequencing was carried out using CD4+ T cells from blood buffy coats. These receptors all come from a human donor in good health.

There are a few counts of this clone. V gene TRBV18 combines with J gene TRBJ1-5, with 8 bases aligning to TRBD1. CDR3 length: 16 amino acids. Germline V CDR1 and CDR2: KGHSH, LQKENI. V gave up 3 bases and J gave up 3 bases; unmatched junction bases: 7. The CDR3 bases are TGTGCCAGCTCACCCGGACAGGGTACCCTCAATCAGCCCCAGCATTTT. This encodes CASSPGQGTLNQPQHF.

The chain uses TRBV28 and TRBJ2-3, with TRBD2 identical over 8 bases. J was trimmed by 7 bases and V by 5 bases; bases with no gene match: 17. This CDR3 has 17 residues. CDR1 MDHEN and CDR2 SYDVKM come from the germline V gene. CDR3 protein: CASSASLRGGSTNTQYF. The CDR3 DNA follows: TGTGCCAGCAGTGCCTCTCTCCGGGGGGGGTCAACGAATACGCAGTATTTT.

The chain carries TRBV27 and TRBJ1-2; no reliable D call. V was shortened by 5 bases and J by 4 bases, with 11 bases between the two germline ends. Germline V CDR1 and CDR2: MNHEY, SMNVEV (reference sequence). The CDR3 covers 13 residues. Here the CDR3 reads CASSPGLTYGYTF. The CDR3 bases are TGTGCCAGCAGTCCTGGACTCACCTATGGCTACACCTTC.

This rearrangement joins TRBV27 to TRBJ1-5, with 7 positions matching TRBD1. This CDR3 contains 15 residues. Germline assignment: CDR1 MNHEY and CDR2 SMNVEV (reference sequence). J lost 3 bases, V lost 5 bases, and 7 bases had no gene match. CDR3 loop: CASSGTAGFNQPQHF. The CDR3 DNA follows: TGTGCCAGCAGTGGGACAGCCGGTTTCAATCAGCCCCAGCATTTT.

V is TRBV18 and J is TRBJ1-5; D unresolved. V lost 5 bases to trimming and J lost 0 bases, with 11 bases between them. The CDR3 sequence is 15 residues long. Germline V CDR1 and CDR2: KGHSH, LQKENI. Written as DNA, the CDR3 is TGTGCCAGCTCATTCGGACTGACTAGCAATCAGCCCCAGCATTTT. Translation gives CASSFGLTSNQPQHF. Complete variable domain (other parts from reference TRBV18 and TRBJ1-5): NAGVMQNPRHLVRRRGQEARLRCSPMKGHSHVYWYRQLPEEGLKFMVYLQKENIIDESGMPKERFSAEFPKEGPSILRIQQVVRGDSAAYFCASSFGLTSNQPQHFGDGTRLSIL.

The chain combines TRBV30 with TRBJ2-5; perhaps TRBD1 as D (6 bases). This CDR3 has 13 residues. Germline V gene data show CDR1 as GTSNPN and CDR2 as SVGIG (reference sequence). V lost 4 bases and J 1 base, leaving 10 bases between the germline ends. CDR3 protein: CAWTRQVQETQYF. As DNA, the CDR3 is TGTGCCTGGACTCGACAGGTCCAAGAGACCCAGTACTTC. The variable domain in full, completed from reference TRBV30 and TRBJ2-5, reads SQTIHQWPATLVQPVGSPLSLECTVEGTSNPNLYWYRQAAGRGLQLLFYSVGIGQISSEVPQNLSASRPQDRQFILSSKKLLLSDSGFYLCAWTRQVQETQYFGPGTRLLVL.

The V and J genes are TRBV7-9 and TRBJ1-2; D remains unclear. Germline V gives CDR1 SEHNR, CDR2 FQNEAQ (reference sequence). CDR3 size: 14 residues. V gave up 1 base and J gave up 9 bases, with 15 bases separating them. The CDR3 coding sequence is TGTGCCAGCAGCTTAGACAACTTTGTGGGTCGCTACACCTTC. This sequence encodes CASSLDNFVGRYTF.

The V and J genes are TRBV27 and TRBJ2-3; a possible D gene is TRBD2 (5 bases). Trimming took off 5 bases at V and 2 bases at J, with 11 bases between the two ends. Germline V gene lookup returns CDR1 MNHEY and CDR2 SMNVEV (reference sequence). This CDR3 is 14 amino acids long. CDR3 DNA sequence: TGTGCCAGCAGTCTGGGAGAGACCACAGATACGCAGTATTTT. It specifies CASSLGETTDTQYF.

This clone showed up just once. The CDR3: CASSQAAGQGTYEQYF. The CDR3 DNA sequence: TGCGCCAGCAGCCAAGCCGCAGGACAGGGGACCTACGAGCAGTACTTC. V gene TRBV4-3 combines with J gene TRBJ2-7; 9 nucleotides match TRBD1. The V gene's germline CDR1 is LGHNA and CDR2 YSLEER. The CDR3 totals 16 residues. Unmatched junction bases numbered 6, after V lost 1 base and J lost 2 bases.

The chain recombines TRBV29-1 with TRBJ1-4, with D hard to call. CDR3 length: 12 residues. The germline V and J ends were trimmed by 7 bases and 4 bases, with 10 bases remaining between them. Germline V CDR1 and CDR2: SQVTM, ANQGSEA. The CDR3 DNA is TGCAGCGCCCGTGGAGATAATGAAAAACTGTTTTTT. It encodes CSARGDNEKLFF.

The chain has TRBV4-3 and TRBJ2-1; D is tentatively TRBD1 or TRBD2 (5 bases each). V was pared by 1 base and J by 1 base, with 20 bases between. The CDR3 consists of 19 residues. Looked up from germline, CDR1 is LGHNA and CDR2 is YSLEER. The CDR3 loop reads CASSQAPSPGTYSYNEQFF. The CDR3 DNA reads TGCGCCAGCAGCCAAGCCCCGAGTCCCGGGACGTATTCCTACAATGAGCAGTTCTTC.

The chain combines TRBV7-8 with TRBJ2-7; 9 nucleotides agree with TRBD2. This CDR3 has 14 residues. The V gene's germline CDR1 is SGHVS and CDR2 FQNEAQ. V gave up 5 bases and J gave up 6 bases; unmatched junction bases: 8. This CDR3 is CASSMGLAPSEQYF. The CDR3, as DNA: TGTGCCAGCAGCATGGGACTAGCCCCCAGCGAGCAGTACTTC.

The gene calls are TRBV19 and TRBJ2-7, with D hard to call. The germline V gene has CDR1 LNHDA and CDR2 SQIVND (reference sequence). The CDR3 covers 13 residues. V lost 4 bases and J lost 7, with 14 bases in between. Here the CDR3 reads CASSTERLGEQYF. The CDR3 DNA sequence: TGTGCCAGTAGTACGGAACGCCTTGGGGAGCAGTACTTC.

This chain joins TRBV19 and TRBJ1-1; possible D gene TRBD1, 6 bases. Deletions cut 8 bases from V and 5 bases from J, with 18 bases between. The length of the CDR3 is 14 residues. Germline V lookup: CDR1 LNHDA, CDR2 SQIVND (reference sequence). CDR3 nucleotides: TGTGCCAGTCTCCGGACGGGGGGCTTTACTGAAGCTTTCTTT. Its protein product is CASLRTGGFTEAFF.

The chain has TRBV7-2 and TRBJ1-1, with D hard to call. V was trimmed by 3 bases and J by 5 bases, leaving 10 bases between them. Germline assignment: CDR1 SGHTA and CDR2 FQGNSA. CDR3 length: 13 residues. CDR3 in amino acids: CASSLQPKTEAFF. The CDR3, as DNA: TGTGCCAGCAGCTTGCAGCCTAAGACTGAAGCTTTCTTT. The whole variable domain, remainder taken from reference TRBV7-2 and TRBJ1-1, is GAGVSQSPSNKVTEKGKDVELRCDPISGHTALYWYRQSLGQGLEFLIYFQGNSAPDKSGLPSDRFSAERTGGSVSTLTIQRTQQEDSAVYLCASSLQPKTEAFFGQGTRLTVV.

The rearrangement joins TRBV9 to TRBJ1-1; D is undetermined. V was clipped by 1 base and J by 7 bases, with 11 bases between them. CDR1 and CDR2 (germline): SGDLS, YYNGEE. CDR3 size: 13 residues. The chain's CDR3 is CASSVWISGEAFF. In DNA form, the CDR3 reads TGTGCCAGCAGCGTATGGATTTCCGGTGAAGCTTTCTTT.

V usage is TRBV5-5 and J usage is TRBJ2-5, with D tentatively TRBD2 (5 bases). CDR3 size: 14 residues. V shed 0 bases and J shed 1 base, with 7 bases lying between them. From germline, CDR1 is SGHKS and CDR2 YYEKEE (reference sequence). The CDR3 DNA reads TGTGCCAGCAGCTTGGCCCTAGCCCAAGAGACCCAGTACTTC. Translating gives CASSLALAQETQYF.

The V call is TRBV14, the J call TRBJ1-6; unclear D gene. Germline-derived CDR1 and CDR2 are SGHDN and FVKESK. The CDR3 spans 13 residues. V shed 3 bases and J shed 11 bases, with 11 bases lying between them. The CDR3 loop reads CASSQEPPTPLHF. CDR3 bases: TGTGCCAGCAGCCAGGAGCCCCCAACACCCCTCCACTTT.

The chain employs TRBV4-3 and TRBJ2-7, with 10 bases lining up with TRBD2. The CDR3 sequence is 15 residues long. Unmatched junction bases numbered 2, after V lost 1 base and J lost 2 bases. Germline V CDR1 and CDR2: LGHNA, YSLEER. CDR3 residues: CASSQVLAGAYEQYF. In nucleotides, the CDR3 is TGCGCCAGCAGCCAAGTCCTAGCGGGAGCCTACGAGCAGTACTTC.

DNA of the CDR3: TGCGCCAGCAGCTTGCGGGGGACGGGGGAAGAGACCCAGTACTTC. Its protein product is CASSLRGTGEETQYF. The chain carries TRBV5-1 and TRBJ2-5; D perhaps matches TRBD2 (6 bases). Deletions cut 1 base from V and 3 bases from J, with 13 bases between. The CDR3 runs to 15 residues. The germline gives CDR1 SGHRS, CDR2 YFSETQ.

The genes are TRBV5-4 and TRBJ2-7; D is unresolved. There are 15 residues in the CDR3. V was pared by 0 bases and J by 0 bases, with 10 bases between. Germline V gene lookup returns CDR1 SGHNT and CDR2 YYREEE (reference sequence). CDR3 sequence: CASSLAAEISYEQYF. The CDR3 DNA sequence: TGTGCCAGCAGCTTGGCAGCCGAGATCTCCTACGAGCAGTACTTC.

J is TRBJ1-5 and V is TRBV7-6; no firm D call. Per germline, CDR1 SGHVS and CDR2 FNYEAQ. V lost 2 bases, J lost 6 bases, and 14 bases lay in between. The CDR3 is 15 residues long. The CDR3 region has the DNA TGTGCCAGCAGCTTAATTACGGGAGAATCTCAGCCCCAGCATTTT. Translating it yields CASSLITGESQPQHF.

The chain employs TRBV2 and TRBJ2-7; D is unclear. Trimming left V 6 bases short and J 6 bases short, with 21 bases between. The germline V gene encodes CDR1 SNHLY and CDR2 FYNNEI. The CDR3 has 15 residues. As DNA, the CDR3 is TGTGCCAGCAGCTCCACGCCCGGACCCGCCGGCGAGCAGTACTTC. Protein sequence: CASSSTPGPAGEQYF.

This clone was seen only once. V is TRBV4-3 and J is TRBJ1-4; no definite D call. Germline CDR1 is LGHNA and CDR2 is YSLEER. V lost 1 base, J lost 3 bases, and 9 bases lay in between. CDR3 length: 15 residues. CDR3 amino acids: CASSQALGANEKLFF. The CDR3 DNA follows: TGCGCCAGCAGCCAAGCTCTCGGGGCTAATGAAAAACTGTTTTTT.

This clone was counted a few times. Within the sample, other DNA sequences also encode this same CDR3. The rearrangement uses TRBV2 and TRBJ2-1, with a weak D call TRBD2 (5 bases). Germline CDR1 is SNHLY and CDR2 is FYNNEI. Trimming shortened V by 3 bases and J by 0 bases, and 9 bases separated the two germline ends. This CDR3 is built from 15 residues. This CDR3 reads CASSESGNSYNEQFF. The CDR3 region has the DNA TGTGCCAGCAGTGAGAGCGGAAACTCCTACAATGAGCAGTTCTTC. Combining the CDR3 with reference TRBV2 and TRBJ2-1 gives the whole variable domain EPEVTQTPSHQVTQMGQEVILRCVPISNHLYFYWYRQILGQKVEFLVSFYNNEISEKSEIFDDQFSVERPDGSNFTLKIRSTKLEDSAMYFCASSESGNSYNEQFFGPGTRLTVL.

The CDR3: CASSLEAAQRYSEQYF. The CDR3 DNA follows: TGTGCCAGCAGCTTAGAGGCGGCCCAGAGGTATAGCGAGCAGTACTTC. The V call is TRBV7-8, the J call TRBJ2-7; D remains unclear. V was pared by 1 base and J by 6 bases, with 19 bases between. The CDR3 totals 16 residues. Per the germline V gene, CDR1 is SGHVS and CDR2 is FQNEAQ.

The chain joins TRBV7-3 to TRBJ2-3, with a possible D match to TRBD1 (6 bases). Deletions cut 5 bases from V and 4 bases from J, with 16 bases between. The CDR3 covers 15 residues. CDR1 and CDR2 from the germline V gene are SGHTA and FQGTGA. The DNA of the CDR3 is TGTGCCAGCAGCGCTCAGGGGTGGTTCGCAGATACGCAGTATTTT. It is translated as CASSAQGWFADTQYF.

This clone has just a few counts. The chain is built from TRBV20-1 and TRBJ1-1; no firm D call. This CDR3 is 10 amino acids long. Trimming took off 6 bases at V and 11 bases at J, with 13 bases between the two ends. Germline V lookup: CDR1 DFQATT, CDR2 SNEGSKA (reference sequence). The CDR3 coding sequence is TGCAGTGCCGCCCGTTTGGGGGCTTTCTTT. Amino acid sequence: CSAARLGAFF.

The gene calls are TRBV7-8 and TRBJ2-7; maybe TRBD2 (5 bases). V was clipped by 5 bases and J by 3 bases, with 17 bases between them. The CDR3 runs 15 residues. The V gene's germline CDR1 is SGHVS and CDR2 FQNEAQ. CDR3 residues: CASSLGRGGGYEQYF. CDR3 nucleotides: TGTGCCAGCAGCCTAGGGAGAGGCGGAGGCTACGAGCAGTACTTC.